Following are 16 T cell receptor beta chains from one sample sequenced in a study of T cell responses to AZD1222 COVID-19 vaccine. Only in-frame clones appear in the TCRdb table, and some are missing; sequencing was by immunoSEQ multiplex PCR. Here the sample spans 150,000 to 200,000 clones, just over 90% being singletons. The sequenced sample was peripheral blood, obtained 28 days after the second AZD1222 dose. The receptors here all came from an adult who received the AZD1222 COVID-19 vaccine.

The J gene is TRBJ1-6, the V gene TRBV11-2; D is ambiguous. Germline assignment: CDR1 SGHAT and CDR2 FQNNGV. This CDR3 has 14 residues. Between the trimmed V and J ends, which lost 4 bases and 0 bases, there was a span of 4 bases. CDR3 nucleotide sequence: TGTGCCAGCAGCTCTAGCTCCTATAATTCACCCCTCCACTTT. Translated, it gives CASSSSSYNSPLHF.

DNA for the CDR3: TGCGCCAGCAGCGCTACGCCGGGAGCTAACTATGGCTACACCTTC. Translating it yields CASSATPGANYGYTF. This rearrangement joins TRBV5-1 to TRBJ1-2; D is unclear. Deletions cut 4 bases from V and 0 bases from J, with 13 bases between. Germline V gives CDR1 SGHRS, CDR2 YFSETQ. The CDR3 has 15 residues.

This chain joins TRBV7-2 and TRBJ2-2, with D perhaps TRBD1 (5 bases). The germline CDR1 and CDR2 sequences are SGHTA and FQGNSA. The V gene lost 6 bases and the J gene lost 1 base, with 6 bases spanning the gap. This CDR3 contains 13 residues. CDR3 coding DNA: TGTGCCAGCAGAGACAGGAACACCGGGGAGCTGTTTTTT. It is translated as CASRDRNTGELFF.

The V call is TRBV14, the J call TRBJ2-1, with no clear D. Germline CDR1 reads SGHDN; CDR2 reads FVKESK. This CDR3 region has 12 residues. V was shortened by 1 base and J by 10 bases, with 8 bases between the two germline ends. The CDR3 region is CASSQGGWEQFF. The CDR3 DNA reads TGTGCCAGCAGCCAAGGCGGTTGGGAGCAGTTCTTC.

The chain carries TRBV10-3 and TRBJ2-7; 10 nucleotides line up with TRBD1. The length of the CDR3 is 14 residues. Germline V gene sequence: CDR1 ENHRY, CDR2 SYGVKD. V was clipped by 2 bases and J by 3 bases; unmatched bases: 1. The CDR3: CAISERTGGYEQYF. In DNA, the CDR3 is TGTGCCATCAGTGAGCGGACAGGGGGCTACGAGCAGTACTTC.

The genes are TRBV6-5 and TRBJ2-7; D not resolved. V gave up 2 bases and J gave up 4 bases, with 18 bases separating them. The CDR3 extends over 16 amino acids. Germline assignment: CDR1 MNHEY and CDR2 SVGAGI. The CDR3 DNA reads TGTGCCAGCAGTTACAGCTTTTTTGACATCGGATACGAGCAGTACTTC. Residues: CASSYSFFDIGYEQYF.

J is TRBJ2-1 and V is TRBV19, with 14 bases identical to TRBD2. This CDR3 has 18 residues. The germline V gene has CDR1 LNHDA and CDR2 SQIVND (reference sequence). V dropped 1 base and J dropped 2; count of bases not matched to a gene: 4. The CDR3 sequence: CASSIAGLAGAPYNEQFF. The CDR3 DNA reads TGTGCCAGTAGTATAGCGGGACTAGCGGGGGCCCCCTACAATGAGCAGTTCTTC.

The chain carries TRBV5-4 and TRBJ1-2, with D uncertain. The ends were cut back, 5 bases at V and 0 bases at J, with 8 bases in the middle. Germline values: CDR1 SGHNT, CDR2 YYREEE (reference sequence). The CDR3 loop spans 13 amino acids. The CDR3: CASRREANYGYTF. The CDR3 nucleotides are TGTGCCAGCAGGAGGGAAGCTAACTATGGCTACACCTTC.

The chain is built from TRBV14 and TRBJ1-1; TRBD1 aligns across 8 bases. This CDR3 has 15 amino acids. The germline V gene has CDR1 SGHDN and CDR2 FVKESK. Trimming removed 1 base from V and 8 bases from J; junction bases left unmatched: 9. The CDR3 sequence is CASSQGTGWLSEAFF. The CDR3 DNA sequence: TGTGCCAGCAGCCAAGGGACAGGGTGGCTGTCGGAAGCTTTCTTT. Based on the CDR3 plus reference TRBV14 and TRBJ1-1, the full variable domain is EAGVTQFPSHSVIEKGQTVTLRCDPISGHDNLYWYRRVMGKEIKFLLHFVKESKQDESGMPNNRFLAERTGGTYSTLKVQPAELEDSGVYFCASSQGTGWLSEAFFGQGTRLTVV.

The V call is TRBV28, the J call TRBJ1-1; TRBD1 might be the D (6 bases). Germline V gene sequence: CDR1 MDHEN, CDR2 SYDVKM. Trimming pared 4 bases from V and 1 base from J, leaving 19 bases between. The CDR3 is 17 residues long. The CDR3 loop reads CASSWSGGRNQNTEAFF. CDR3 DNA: TGTGCCAGCAGTTGGAGTGGGGGGCGAAATCAGAACACTGAAGCTTTCTTT. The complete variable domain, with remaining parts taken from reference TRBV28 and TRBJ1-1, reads DVKVTQSSRYLVKRTGEKVFLECVQDMDHENMFWYRQDPGLGLRLIYFSYDVKMKEKGDIPEGYSVSREKKERFSLILESASTNQTSMYLCASSWSGGRNQNTEAFFGQGTRLTVV.

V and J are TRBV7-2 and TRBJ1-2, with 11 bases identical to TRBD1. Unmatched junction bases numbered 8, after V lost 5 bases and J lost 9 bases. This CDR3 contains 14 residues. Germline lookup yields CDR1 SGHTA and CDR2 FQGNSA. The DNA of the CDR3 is TGTGCCAGCAGCCAGCCGGGACAGGGGGACAGCTACACCTTC. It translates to CASSQPGQGDSYTF.

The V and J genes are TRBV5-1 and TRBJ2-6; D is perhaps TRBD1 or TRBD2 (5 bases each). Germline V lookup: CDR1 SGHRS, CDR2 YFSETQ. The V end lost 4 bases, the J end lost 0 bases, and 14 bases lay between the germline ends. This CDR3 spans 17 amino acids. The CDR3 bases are TGCGCCAGCAGCCCGGGACGGAGCATCTCTGGGGCCAACGTCCTGACTTTC. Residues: CASSPGRSISGANVLTF.

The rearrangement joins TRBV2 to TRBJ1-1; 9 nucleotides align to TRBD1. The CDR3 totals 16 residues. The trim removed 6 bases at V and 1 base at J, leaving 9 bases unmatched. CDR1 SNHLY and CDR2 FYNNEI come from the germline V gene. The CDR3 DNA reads TGTGCCAGCAGGCCGGGACAGGGAACGGCGAACACTGAAGCTTTCTTT. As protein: CASRPGQGTANTEAFF. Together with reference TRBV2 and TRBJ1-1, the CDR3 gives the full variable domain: EPEVTQTPSHQVTQMGQEVILRCVPISNHLYFYWYRQILGQKVEFLVSFYNNEISEKSEIFDDQFSVERPDGSNFTLKIRSTKLEDSAMYFCASRPGQGTANTEAFFGQGTRLTVV.

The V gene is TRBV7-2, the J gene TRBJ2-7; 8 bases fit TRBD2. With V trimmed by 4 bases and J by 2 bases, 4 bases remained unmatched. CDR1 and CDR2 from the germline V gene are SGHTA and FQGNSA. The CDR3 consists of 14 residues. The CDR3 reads CASSSVAGTYEQYF. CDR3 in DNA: TGTGCCAGCAGCTCCGTAGCGGGAACCTACGAGCAGTACTTC.

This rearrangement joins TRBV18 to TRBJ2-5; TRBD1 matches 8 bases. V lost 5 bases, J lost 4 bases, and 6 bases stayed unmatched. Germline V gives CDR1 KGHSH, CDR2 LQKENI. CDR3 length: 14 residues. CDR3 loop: CASSADRAAETQYF. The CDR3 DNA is TGTGCCAGCTCAGCGGACAGGGCTGCAGAGACCCAGTACTTC.

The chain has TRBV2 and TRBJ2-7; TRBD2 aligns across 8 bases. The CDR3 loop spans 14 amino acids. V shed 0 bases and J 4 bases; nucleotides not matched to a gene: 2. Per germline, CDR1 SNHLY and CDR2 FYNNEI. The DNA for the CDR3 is TGTGCCAGCAGTGAAGCCACGGGAGGGTACGAGCAGTACTTC. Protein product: CASSEATGGYEQYF.